These T cell receptor beta chains were read from a single sample in a study of blood T cell repertoires in COVID-19. Clones were sequenced by immunoSEQ multiplex PCR, and TCRdb holds only the in-frame ones, with some missing. Of about 260,000 clones in the sample, approximately 90% were seen once. The sample comprised PBMCs or T cells enriched from blood (not recorded which). The receptors here all came from a woman aged 50 to 65 who had recovered from COVID-19. Both conserved end residues are part of each CDR3. Each record gives: clone size, J gene, D gene, V gene, CDR3 protein, CDR3 DNA. A D gene is named only where the DNA matches it firmly. The listing skips clone size in some rows; elsewhere it reads once, few, many or a size class.

>.|TRBJ1-1|TRBD1|TRBV5-6
CASSAWDRETEAFF
TGTGCCAGCAGCGCATGGGACAGGGAAACTGAAGCTTTCTTT
>.|TRBJ1-1|.|TRBV9
CASSGRPEVGTEAFF
TGTGCCAGCAGCGGAAGACCCGAGGTGGGTACTGAAGCTTTCTTT
>.|TRBJ1-2|.|TRBV19
CASTEQGYGYTF
TGTGCCAGTACAGAACAGGGTTATGGCTACACCTTC
>.|TRBJ2-7|TRBD1|TRBV14
CASSPNRGREYYEQYF
TGTGCCAGCAGCCCCAACAGGGGGCGAGAATACTACGAGCAGTACTTC
>.|TRBJ1-4|TRBD1|TRBV18
CASSRTGGLTNEKLFF
TGTGCCAGCTCACGGACAGGGGGCCTTACTAATGAAAAACTGTTTTTT
>.|TRBJ2-1|TRBD2|TRBV7-2
CASSLLSSGIDEQFF
TGTGCCAGCAGCTTACTCTCTAGCGGGATTGATGAGCAGTTCTTC
>.|TRBJ2-2|TRBD1|TRBV6-5
CASRRQGANTGELFF
TGTGCCAGCAGGCGACAGGGGGCGAACACCGGGGAGCTGTTTTTT
>.|TRBJ2-3|TRBD2|TRBV30
CAWGNEGTTSTDTQYF
TGTGCCTGGGGAAACGAGGGGACTACAAGCACAGATACGCAGTATTTT
>.|TRBJ2-1|.|TRBV7-2
CASSIGQYNEQFF
TGTGCCAGCAGCATTGGACAGTACAATGAGCAATTCTTC
>few|TRBJ2-2|.|TRBV2
CASSSQGTGGELFF
TGTGCCAGCAGTAGTCAGGGGACGGGCGGGGAGCTGTTTTTT
>.|TRBJ2-3|TRBD2|TRBV4-3
CASSERVGAGGRSSTDTQYF
TGCGCCAGCAGCGAAAGGGTAGGGGCGGGAGGGCGTTCTAGCACAGATACGCAGTATTTT
>.|TRBJ1-2|.|TRBV7-3
CASSLGSATPSTGYTF
TGTGCCAGCAGCTTGGGTAGTGCGACACCTTCAACGGGCTACACCTTC
>many|TRBJ1-6|TRBD1|TRBV7-2
CASSFGRGQGNSPLHF
TGTGCCAGCAGCTTCGGGCGGGGACAGGGGAATTCACCCCTCCACTTT
>.|TRBJ1-2|.|TRBV3-1/TRBV3-2
CASSPDSLRGYTF
TGTGCCAGCAGCCCGGACAGCCTCCGTGGCTACACCTTC
>.|TRBJ1-3|.|TRBV7-6
CASSRIEQGPGNTIYF
TGTGCCAGCAGCCGTATAGAACAGGGTCCAGGAAACACCATATATTTT
>.|TRBJ1-5|.|TRBV28
CASRTRDFQPQHF
TGTGCCAGCAGAACCAGGGATTTCCAGCCCCAGCATTTT
>.|TRBJ1-1|.|TRBV7-3
CASSLQGRDTEAFF
TGTGCCAGCAGCTTACAGGGAAGGGACACTGAAGCTTTCTTT
>.|TRBJ1-1|.|TRBV5-1
CASSWGSQGNTEAFF
TGCGCCAGCAGCTGGGGAAGCCAGGGGAACACTGAAGCTTTCTTT
>once|TRBJ1-1|TRBD1|TRBV10-3
CAIKTLTGHTEAFF
TGTGCCATCAAGACATTGACAGGGCACACTGAAGCTTTCTTT
>.|TRBJ1-1|.|TRBV5-1
CASTLGGPRNTEAFF
TGCGCCAGCACCCTGGGGGGACCCCGGAACACTGAAGCTTTCTTT
>.|TRBJ2-1|TRBD2|TRBV4-2
CASSSGLAGNNEQFF
TGTGCCAGCAGCTCGGGACTAGCGGGGAACAATGAGCAGTTCTTC
>.|TRBJ1-1|.|TRBV28
CASSLGQGTVAFF
TGTGCCAGCAGTTTAGGGCAGGGTACGGTGGCTTTCTTT
>.|TRBJ1-3|TRBD1|TRBV11-2
CASSPGQDGNTIYF
TGTGCCAGCAGCCCTGGACAGGATGGAAACACCATATATTTT
>once|TRBJ1-1|.|TRBV6-1
CASSDQPIGQGSEAFF
TGTGCCAGCAGTGACCAACCTATTGGGCAGGGGTCTGAAGCTTTCTTT
>once|TRBJ1-6|TRBD1|TRBV5-4
CASSRRDRPNSPLHF
TGTGCCAGCAGCCGACGGGACAGACCGAATTCACCCCTCCACTTT
>.|TRBJ1-5|TRBD1|TRBV27
CASSLNRGTGNQPQHF
TGTGCCAGCAGTTTAAACAGGGGTACGGGCAATCAGCCCCAGCATTTT
>.|TRBJ2-3|.|TRBV5-1
CASSPAGGWQDTQYF
TGCGCCAGCAGCCCGGCCGGGGGATGGCAAGATACGCAGTATTTT
>.|TRBJ1-3|.|TRBV21-1
CASSPRGGGNGNTIYF
TGTGCCAGCAGTCCCAGGGGAGGGGGAAATGGAAACACCATATATTTT
>.|TRBJ1-4|TRBD1|TRBV28
CASSSTGAGDEKLFF
TGTGCCAGCAGTTCTACAGGGGCTGGTGATGAAAAACTGTTTTTT
>.|TRBJ2-5|.|TRBV19
CASSIGQKETQYF
TGTGCCAGTAGTATTGGGCAGAAAGAGACCCAGTACTTC
>.|TRBJ1-4|TRBD1|TRBV14
CASSQQGAREKLFF
TGTGCCAGCAGCCAGCAGGGGGCAAGGGAAAAACTGTTTTTT
>.|TRBJ1-1|.|TRBV28
CASRASQGSEAFF
TGTGCCAGCAGGGCCTCCCAGGGCTCTGAAGCTTTCTTT
>.|TRBJ1-1|.|TRBV19
CASSTRQPPLNTEAFF
TGTGCCAGTAGTACGAGACAGCCACCTCTGAACACTGAAGCTTTCTTT
>.|TRBJ2-1|.|TRBV7-9
CASRKLANEQFF
TGTGCCAGCAGAAAACTAGCCAATGAGCAGTTCTTC
>once|TRBJ2-1|TRBD2|TRBV7-3
CASSLGASGINEQFF
TGTGCCAGCAGCTTAGGGGCTAGCGGGATAAATGAGCAGTTCTTC
>once|TRBJ2-7|.|TRBV3-1/TRBV3-2
CASSRGSADEQYF
TGTGCCAGCAGCAGGGGAAGTGCCGACGAGCAGTACTTC
>.|TRBJ1-5|TRBD1|TRBV7-2
CASSLGQVNQPQHF
TGTGCCAGCAGCTTGGGACAGGTGAATCAGCCCCAGCATTTT
>.|TRBJ2-3|.|TRBV10-2
CASSEHHGSTDTQYF
TGCGCCAGCAGTGAGCATCACGGGAGCACAGATACGCAGTATTTT
>.|TRBJ1-2|TRBD1|TRBV11-2
CASSSTPTGNYGYTF
TGTGCCAGCAGCTCTACCCCGACAGGGAACTATGGCTACACCTTC
>few|TRBJ1-5|TRBD1|TRBV28
CASSLWGQGGNQPQHF
TGTGCCAGCAGTTTATGGGGACAGGGTGGCAATCAGCCCCAGCATTTT
>.|TRBJ1-1|.|TRBV20-1
CSASRGEGEAFF
TGCAGTGCTAGTCGGGGGGAGGGTGAAGCTTTCTTT
>once|TRBJ1-4|.|TRBV25-1
CASSMAGGGEKLFF
TGTGCCAGCAGTATGGCGGGGGGAGGTGAAAAACTGTTTTTT
>.|TRBJ1-6|TRBD1|TRBV4-3
CASSPTPGQGTSPLHF
TGCGCCAGCAGCCCTACCCCGGGACAGGGGACATCACCCCTCCACTTT
>.|TRBJ1-1|TRBD1|TRBV11-3
CASSWDRGTEAFF
TGTGCCAGCAGCTGGGACAGGGGGACTGAAGCTTTCTTT
>few|TRBJ1-2|.|TRBV28
CASRGLGYTF
TGTGCCAGCAGGGGGCTTGGCTACACCTTC
>.|TRBJ2-5|.|TRBV4-1
CASSQDRDTVYQETQYF
TGCGCCAGCAGCCAAGATAGGGACACTGTGTACCAAGAGACCCAGTACTTC
>.|TRBJ1-2|.|TRBV28
CASSTPLQGDNYGYTF
TGTGCCAGCAGTACGCCTCTACAGGGAGACAACTATGGCTACACCTTC
>.|TRBJ1-3|TRBD1|TRBV5-6
CASSVTGGSGNTIYF
TGTGCCAGCAGCGTTACAGGGGGGTCTGGAAACACCATATATTTT
>.|TRBJ2-1|.|TRBV5-1
CASSLEASYNEQFF
TGCGCCAGCAGCTTGGAAGCATCCTACAATGAGCAGTTCTTC
>.|TRBJ1-2|.|TRBV6-2/TRBV6-3
CASSSRTRKNYGYTF
TGTGCCAGCAGTTCCCGGACACGAAAGAACTATGGCTACACCTTC
>.|TRBJ1-3|.|TRBV5-6
CASSLDLPNSGNTIYF
TGTGCCAGCAGCTTGGACTTGCCAAACTCTGGAAACACCATATATTTT
>.|TRBJ2-2|.|TRBV29-1
CSALGLHTGELFF
TGCAGCGCCCTGGGACTTCACACCGGGGAGCTGTTTTTT
>.|TRBJ2-1|.|TRBV12-3/TRBV12-4
CASSLDPPGEQFF
TGTGCCAGCAGTTTAGATCCCCCCGGTGAGCAGTTCTTC
>once|TRBJ1-1|.|TRBV7-9
CASSFSENTEAFF
TGTGCCAGCAGCTTCAGTGAGAACACTGAAGCTTTCTTT
>few|TRBJ1-2|.|TRBV28
CASSATGRGYTF
TGTGCCAGCAGTGCCACAGGCCGGGGCTACACCTTC